What follows are 13 T cell receptor beta chains derived from one specimen sequenced in a study of blood T cell repertoires in COVID-19. Sequenced by immunoSEQ multiplex PCR; TCRdb stores in-frame clones only, minus some. The repertoire consists of about 180,000 clones, with about 90% occurring once and the leading ten covering roughly 10%. The sample taken for sequencing was PBMCs or T cells enriched from blood (not recorded which). The source of these receptors is a young woman who had recovered from COVID-19.

This chain's CDR3 is CASSTGLAGGETQYF. The CDR3 DNA is TGTGCCAGCAGCACGGGACTAGCGGGAGGAGAGACCCAGTACTTC. The chain couples TRBV5-4 to TRBJ2-5; 15 bases line up with TRBD2. In germline, CDR1 is SGHNT, CDR2 YYREEE (reference sequence). J was trimmed by 4 bases and V by 4 bases; bases with no gene match: 2. This CDR3 spans 15 amino acids.

The rearrangement links TRBV7-8 to TRBJ2-5; 9 positions agree with TRBD1. Per the germline V gene, CDR1 is SGHVS and CDR2 is FQNEAQ. The CDR3 has 16 residues. After removal of 1 base from V and 5 bases from J, the junction contained 8 bases not matched to a gene. Written as DNA, the CDR3 is TGTGCCAGCAGCTTAGTTGGGACAGGGATTTGGGAGACCCAGTACTTC. Its translation is CASSLVGTGIWETQYF.

The rearrangement joins TRBV10-3 to TRBJ2-1; D gene ambiguous. Germline V CDR1 and CDR2: ENHRY, SYGVKD. The CDR3 consists of 15 residues. V shed 8 bases and J shed 2 bases, with 16 bases lying between them. This CDR3 reads CAIATPLETYNEQFF. The DNA for the CDR3 is TGTGCCATCGCCACTCCTCTTGAAACCTACAATGAGCAGTTCTTC.

This rearrangement joins TRBV4-1 to TRBJ1-2; a possible D gene is TRBD1 (6 bases). CDR1 is MGHRA, CDR2 YSYEKL, per germline. This CDR3 is built from 14 residues. V dropped 3 bases and J dropped 1 base, with 9 bases sitting between them. The CDR3 spells CASSQDSRNYGYTF. In nucleotides, the CDR3 is TGCGCCAGCAGCCAGGACAGCCGTAACTATGGCTACACCTTC.

J is TRBJ2-1 and V is TRBV30; 11 nucleotides match TRBD2. After removal of 0 bases from V and 3 bases from J, the junction contained 4 bases not matched to a gene. The CDR3 length is 16 residues. Germline values: CDR1 GTSNPN, CDR2 SVGIG (reference sequence). CDR3 DNA: TGTGCCTGGAGTGTACTAGCGGGAGCGGACTACAATGAGCAGTTCTTC. Its translation is CAWSVLAGADYNEQFF.

The chain combines TRBV7-8 with TRBJ1-3; 7 positions match TRBD1. This CDR3 is built from 17 residues. The trim removed 1 base at V and 1 base at J, leaving 7 bases unmatched. The germline V gene encodes CDR1 SGHVS and CDR2 FQNEAQ. The chain's CDR3 is CASSLEEGAFSGNTIYF. Written as DNA, the CDR3 is TGTGCCAGCAGCTTAGAGGAGGGGGCCTTTTCTGGAAACACCATATATTTT.

In this sample, this clone turned up a few times. The chain couples TRBV4-1 to TRBJ1-2; no clear D. CDR1 is MGHRA and CDR2 is YSYEKL in the germline V gene. The CDR3 is made up of 15 amino acids. V was shortened by 3 bases and J by 4 bases, with 15 bases between the two germline ends. CDR3 loop: CASSQGRNLLYGYTF. The CDR3 region has the DNA TGCGCCAGCAGCCAGGGGAGGAATCTCCTCTATGGCTACACCTTC.

This chain links TRBV30 with TRBJ2-5; tentatively, D is TRBD1 (6 bases). V was trimmed by 4 bases and J by 2 bases, leaving 11 bases between them. CDR3 length equals 13 residues. Germline V gene lookup returns CDR1 GTSNPN and CDR2 SVGIG (reference sequence). The CDR3 nucleotides are TGTGCCTGGAACAGGGCAGCTCAAGAGACCCAGTACTTC. Amino acids: CAWNRAAQETQYF.

V gene TRBV7-2 combines with J gene TRBJ1-1, with unresolved D. The CDR3 runs 14 residues. From germline, CDR1 is SGHTA and CDR2 FQGNSA. The V and J ends lost 6 bases and 1 base respectively, with 12 bases between them. The CDR3 is CASRTDIWNTEAFF. The DNA of the CDR3 is TGTGCCAGCAGAACCGACATCTGGAACACTGAAGCTTTCTTT.

The V call is TRBV6-5, the J call TRBJ1-4; D call uncertain. The germline V and J ends were trimmed by 6 bases and 2 bases, with 10 bases remaining between them. Germline CDR1 MNHEY, CDR2 SVGAGI. The CDR3 runs 14 residues. The CDR3 protein is CASSRSRTNEKLFF. For the CDR3, the DNA is TGTGCCAGCAGCCGGAGTCGGACTAATGAAAAACTGTTTTTT.

The chain carries TRBV29-1 and TRBJ1-1; D may be TRBD1 (5 bases). CDR1 and CDR2 (germline): SQVTM, ANQGSEA. This CDR3 is 13 amino acids long. With 7 bases removed from V and 3 bases from J, the gap between germline ends came to 15 bases. CDR3 loop: CSASQGSDTEAFF. CDR3 DNA: TGCAGCGCGAGTCAGGGCTCTGACACTGAAGCTTTCTTT.

In regard to this clone: The germline gene is not matched at one end of the junction; a read error may be the cause. V is TRBV6-1 and J is TRBJ1-2, with TRBD1 matching 7 bases. This CDR3 spans 13 amino acids. Germline CDR1 and CDR2: MNHNS and SASEGT. The CDR3 spells CASSEAGSGQCYF. CDR3 bases: TGTGCCAGCAGTGAAGCGGGGTCGGGACAGTGCTACTTC.

The chain carries TRBV5-1 and TRBJ2-3; 11 bases align to TRBD2. Per germline, CDR1 SGHRS and CDR2 YFSETQ. With 4 bases clipped from V and 2 bases from J, the junction kept 6 bases outside the gene matches. This CDR3 region has 16 residues. The CDR3 DNA reads as TGCGCCAGCAGCCTGGGACTAGCGGAAATCACAGATACGCAGTATTTT. Protein sequence: CASSLGLAEITDTQYF.